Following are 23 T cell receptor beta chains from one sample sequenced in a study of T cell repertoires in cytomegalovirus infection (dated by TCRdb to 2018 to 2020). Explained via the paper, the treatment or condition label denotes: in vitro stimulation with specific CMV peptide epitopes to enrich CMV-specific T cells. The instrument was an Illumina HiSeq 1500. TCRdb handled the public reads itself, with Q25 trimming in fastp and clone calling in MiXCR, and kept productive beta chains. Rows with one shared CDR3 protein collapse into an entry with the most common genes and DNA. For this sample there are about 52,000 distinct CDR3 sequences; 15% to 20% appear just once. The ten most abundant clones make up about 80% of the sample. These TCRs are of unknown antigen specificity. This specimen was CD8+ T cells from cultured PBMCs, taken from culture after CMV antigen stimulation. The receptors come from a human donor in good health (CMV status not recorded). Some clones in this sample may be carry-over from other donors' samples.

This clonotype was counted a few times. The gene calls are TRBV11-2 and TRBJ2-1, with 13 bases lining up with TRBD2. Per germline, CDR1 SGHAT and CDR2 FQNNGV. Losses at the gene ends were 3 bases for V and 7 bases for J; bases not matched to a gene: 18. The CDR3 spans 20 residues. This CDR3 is CASSFIPGLAGISTPNEQFF. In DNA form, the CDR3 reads TGTGCCAGCAGCTTCATCCCGGGACTAGCGGGGATCTCGACCCCTAATGAGCAGTTCTTC.

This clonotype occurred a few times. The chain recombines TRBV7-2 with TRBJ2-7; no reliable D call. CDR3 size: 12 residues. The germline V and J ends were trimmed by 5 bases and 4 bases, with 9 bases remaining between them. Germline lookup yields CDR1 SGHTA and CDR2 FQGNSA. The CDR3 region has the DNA TGTGCCAGCAGCCTAGGACGGTACGAGCAGTACTTC. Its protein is CASSLGRYEQYF. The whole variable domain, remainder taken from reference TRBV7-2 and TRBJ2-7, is GAGVSQSPSNKVTEKGKDVELRCDPISGHTALYWYRQSLGQGLEFLIYFQGNSAPDKSGLPSDRFSAERTGGSVSTLTIQRTQQEDSAVYLCASSLGRYEQYFGPGTRLTVT.

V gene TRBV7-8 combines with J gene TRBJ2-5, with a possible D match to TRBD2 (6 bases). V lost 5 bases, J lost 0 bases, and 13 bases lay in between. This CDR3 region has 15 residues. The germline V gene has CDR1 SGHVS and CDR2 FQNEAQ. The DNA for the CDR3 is TGTGCCAGCAGCGCTAGGGCGGGGTACCAAGAGACCCAGTACTTC. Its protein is CASSARAGYQETQYF.

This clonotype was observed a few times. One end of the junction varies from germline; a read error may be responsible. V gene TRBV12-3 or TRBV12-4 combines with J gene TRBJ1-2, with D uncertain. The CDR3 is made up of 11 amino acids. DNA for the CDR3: TGTGCCAGCAGCCCCGGATCCCCGGCGGCCTTC. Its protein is CASSPGSPAAF.

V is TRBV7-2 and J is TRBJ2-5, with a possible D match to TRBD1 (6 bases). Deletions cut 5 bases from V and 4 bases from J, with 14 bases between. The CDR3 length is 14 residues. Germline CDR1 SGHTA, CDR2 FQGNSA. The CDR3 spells CASSPWDNPETQYF. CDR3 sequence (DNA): TGTGCCAGCAGCCCCTGGGACAATCCAGAGACCCAGTACTTC.

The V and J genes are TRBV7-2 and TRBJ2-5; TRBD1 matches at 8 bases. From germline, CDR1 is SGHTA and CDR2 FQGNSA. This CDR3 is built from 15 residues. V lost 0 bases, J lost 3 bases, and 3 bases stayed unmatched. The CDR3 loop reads CASSLADRAEETQYF. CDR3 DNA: TGTGCCAGCAGCTTAGCGGACAGGGCGGAAGAGACCCAGTACTTC.

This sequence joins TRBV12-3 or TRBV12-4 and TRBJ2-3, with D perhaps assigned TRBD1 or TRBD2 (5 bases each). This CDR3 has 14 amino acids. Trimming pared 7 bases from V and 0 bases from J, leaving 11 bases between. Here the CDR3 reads CASTGDGSTDTQYF. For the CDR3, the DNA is TGTGCCAGCACCGGGGACGGAAGCACAGATACGCAGTATTTT.

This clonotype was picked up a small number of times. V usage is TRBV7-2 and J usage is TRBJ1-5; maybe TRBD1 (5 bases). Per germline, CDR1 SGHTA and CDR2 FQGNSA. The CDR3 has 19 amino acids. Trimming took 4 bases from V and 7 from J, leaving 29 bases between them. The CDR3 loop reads CASSSQIWRDGKLGQPQHF. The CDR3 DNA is TGTGCCAGCAGCTCCCAGATCTGGAGGGACGGAAAATTGGGACAGCCCCAGCATTTT.

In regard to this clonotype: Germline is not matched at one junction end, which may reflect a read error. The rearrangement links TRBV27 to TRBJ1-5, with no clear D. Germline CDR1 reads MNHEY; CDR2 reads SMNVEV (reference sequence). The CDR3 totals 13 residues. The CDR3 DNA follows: TGTTCCAGCAGTTTAGGGCCTCGTCAGCCCCAGCATTTT. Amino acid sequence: CSSSLGPRQPQHF.

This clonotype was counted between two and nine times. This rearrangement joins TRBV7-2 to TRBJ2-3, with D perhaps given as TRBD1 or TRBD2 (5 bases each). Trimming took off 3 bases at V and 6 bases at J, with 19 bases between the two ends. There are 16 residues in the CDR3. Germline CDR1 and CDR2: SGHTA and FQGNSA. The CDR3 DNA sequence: TGTGCCAGCAGCTTGCTGTTTGGGGCCGAGGGGGATACGCAGTATTTT. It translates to CASSLLFGAEGDTQYF.

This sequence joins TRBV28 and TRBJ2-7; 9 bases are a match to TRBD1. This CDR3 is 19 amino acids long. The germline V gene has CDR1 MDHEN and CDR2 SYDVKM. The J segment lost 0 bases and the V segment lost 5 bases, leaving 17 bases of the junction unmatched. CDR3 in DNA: TGTGCCAGCAGTCCACTAAAAGCCGGACAGGGGAAACGCTCCTACGAGCAGTACTTC. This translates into CASSPLKAGQGKRSYEQYF. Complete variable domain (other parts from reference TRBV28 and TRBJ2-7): DVKVTQSSRYLVKRTGEKVFLECVQDMDHENMFWYRQDPGLGLRLIYFSYDVKMKEKGDIPEGYSVSREKKERFSLILESASTNQTSMYLCASSPLKAGQGKRSYEQYFGPGTRLTVT.

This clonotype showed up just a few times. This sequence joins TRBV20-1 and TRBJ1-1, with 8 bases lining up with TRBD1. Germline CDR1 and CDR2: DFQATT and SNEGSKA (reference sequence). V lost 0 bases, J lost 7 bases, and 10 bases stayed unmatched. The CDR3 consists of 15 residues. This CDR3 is CSARDRGQARIEAFF. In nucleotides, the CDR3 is TGCAGTGCTAGAGATCGGGGACAGGCCCGAATTGAAGCTTTCTTT.

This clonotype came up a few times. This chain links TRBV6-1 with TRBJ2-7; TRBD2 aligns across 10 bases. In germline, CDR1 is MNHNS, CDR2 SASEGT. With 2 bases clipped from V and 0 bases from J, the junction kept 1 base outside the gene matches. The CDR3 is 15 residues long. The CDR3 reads CASSELAGASYEQYF. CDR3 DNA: TGTGCCAGCAGTGAACTAGCGGGGGCCTCCTACGAGCAGTACTTC.

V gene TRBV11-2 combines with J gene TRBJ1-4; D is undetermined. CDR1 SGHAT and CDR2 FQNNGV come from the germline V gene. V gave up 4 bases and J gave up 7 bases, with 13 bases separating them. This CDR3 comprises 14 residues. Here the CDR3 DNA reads TGTGCCAGCAGCTCCCCCCTGATGTTTGAAAAACTGTTTTTT. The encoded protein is CASSSPLMFEKLFF.

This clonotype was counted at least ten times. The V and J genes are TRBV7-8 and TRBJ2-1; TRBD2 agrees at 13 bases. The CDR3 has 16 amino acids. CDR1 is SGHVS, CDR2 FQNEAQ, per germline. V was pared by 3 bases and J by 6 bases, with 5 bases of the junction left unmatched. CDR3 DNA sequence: TGTGCCAGCAGCTTTCGGACTAGCGGGGGCCCCAATGAGCAGTTCTTC. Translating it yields CASSFRTSGGPNEQFF.

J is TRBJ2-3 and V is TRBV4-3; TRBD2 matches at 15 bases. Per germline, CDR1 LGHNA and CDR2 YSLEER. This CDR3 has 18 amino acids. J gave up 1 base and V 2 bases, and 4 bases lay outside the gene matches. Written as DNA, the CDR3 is TGCGCCAGCAGCCAACCGAGGACTAGCGGGGGGGGCACAGATACGCAGTATTTT. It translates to CASSQPRTSGGGTDTQYF.

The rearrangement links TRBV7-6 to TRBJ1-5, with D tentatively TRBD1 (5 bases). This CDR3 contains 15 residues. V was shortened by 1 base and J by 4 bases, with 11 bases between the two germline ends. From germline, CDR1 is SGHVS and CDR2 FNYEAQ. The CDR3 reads CASSLGRDWNQPQHF. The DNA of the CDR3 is TGTGCCAGCAGCTTAGGCAGGGATTGGAATCAGCCCCAGCATTTT.

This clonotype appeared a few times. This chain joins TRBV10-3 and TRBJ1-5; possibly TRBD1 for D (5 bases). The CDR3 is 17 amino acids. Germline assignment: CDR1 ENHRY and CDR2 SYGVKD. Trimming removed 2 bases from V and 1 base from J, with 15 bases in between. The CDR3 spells CAISETTASPSNQPQHF. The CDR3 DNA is TGTGCCATCAGTGAGACGACAGCCTCACCAAGCAATCAGCCCCAGCATTTT.

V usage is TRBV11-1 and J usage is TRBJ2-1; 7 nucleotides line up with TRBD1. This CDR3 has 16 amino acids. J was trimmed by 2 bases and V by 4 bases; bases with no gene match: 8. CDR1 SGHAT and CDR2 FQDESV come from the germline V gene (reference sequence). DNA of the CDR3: TGTGCCAGCAGCTCTAACGAGGGACAGACCTACAATGAGCAGTTCTTC. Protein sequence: CASSSNEGQTYNEQFF.

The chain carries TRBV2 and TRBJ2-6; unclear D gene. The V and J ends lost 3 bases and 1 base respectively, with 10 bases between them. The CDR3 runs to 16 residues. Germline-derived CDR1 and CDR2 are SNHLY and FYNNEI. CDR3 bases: TGTGCCAGCAGTGACATACTGACATCTGGGGCCAACGTCCTGACTTTC. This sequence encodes CASSDILTSGANVLTF.

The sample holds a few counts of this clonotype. CDR3 region: CASSEMGVEKLFF. In DNA form, the CDR3 reads TGTGCCAGCAGTGAAATGGGGGTTGAAAAACTGTTTTTT. The V and J genes are TRBV25-1 and TRBJ1-4; D perhaps matches TRBD1 (5 bases). V lost 2 bases to trimming and J lost 7 bases, with 8 bases between them. The length of the CDR3 is 13 residues. The germline V gene encodes CDR1 MGHDK and CDR2 SYGVNS.

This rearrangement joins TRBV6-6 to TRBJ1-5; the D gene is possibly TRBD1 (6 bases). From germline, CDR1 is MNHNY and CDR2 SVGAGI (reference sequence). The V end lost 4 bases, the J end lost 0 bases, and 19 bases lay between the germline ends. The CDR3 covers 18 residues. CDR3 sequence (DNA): TGTGCCAGCAGTTTCCGAACACCGTGGACAGATAGCAATCAGCCCCAGCATTTT. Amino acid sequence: CASSFRTPWTDSNQPQHF.

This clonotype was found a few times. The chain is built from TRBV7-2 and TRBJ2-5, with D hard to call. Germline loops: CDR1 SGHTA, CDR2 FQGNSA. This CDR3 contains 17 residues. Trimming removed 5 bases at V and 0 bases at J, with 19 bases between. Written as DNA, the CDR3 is TGTGCCAGCAGCGTCTCCCTCCTAGAGCAGGACCAAGAGACCCAGTACTTC. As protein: CASSVSLLEQDQETQYF.